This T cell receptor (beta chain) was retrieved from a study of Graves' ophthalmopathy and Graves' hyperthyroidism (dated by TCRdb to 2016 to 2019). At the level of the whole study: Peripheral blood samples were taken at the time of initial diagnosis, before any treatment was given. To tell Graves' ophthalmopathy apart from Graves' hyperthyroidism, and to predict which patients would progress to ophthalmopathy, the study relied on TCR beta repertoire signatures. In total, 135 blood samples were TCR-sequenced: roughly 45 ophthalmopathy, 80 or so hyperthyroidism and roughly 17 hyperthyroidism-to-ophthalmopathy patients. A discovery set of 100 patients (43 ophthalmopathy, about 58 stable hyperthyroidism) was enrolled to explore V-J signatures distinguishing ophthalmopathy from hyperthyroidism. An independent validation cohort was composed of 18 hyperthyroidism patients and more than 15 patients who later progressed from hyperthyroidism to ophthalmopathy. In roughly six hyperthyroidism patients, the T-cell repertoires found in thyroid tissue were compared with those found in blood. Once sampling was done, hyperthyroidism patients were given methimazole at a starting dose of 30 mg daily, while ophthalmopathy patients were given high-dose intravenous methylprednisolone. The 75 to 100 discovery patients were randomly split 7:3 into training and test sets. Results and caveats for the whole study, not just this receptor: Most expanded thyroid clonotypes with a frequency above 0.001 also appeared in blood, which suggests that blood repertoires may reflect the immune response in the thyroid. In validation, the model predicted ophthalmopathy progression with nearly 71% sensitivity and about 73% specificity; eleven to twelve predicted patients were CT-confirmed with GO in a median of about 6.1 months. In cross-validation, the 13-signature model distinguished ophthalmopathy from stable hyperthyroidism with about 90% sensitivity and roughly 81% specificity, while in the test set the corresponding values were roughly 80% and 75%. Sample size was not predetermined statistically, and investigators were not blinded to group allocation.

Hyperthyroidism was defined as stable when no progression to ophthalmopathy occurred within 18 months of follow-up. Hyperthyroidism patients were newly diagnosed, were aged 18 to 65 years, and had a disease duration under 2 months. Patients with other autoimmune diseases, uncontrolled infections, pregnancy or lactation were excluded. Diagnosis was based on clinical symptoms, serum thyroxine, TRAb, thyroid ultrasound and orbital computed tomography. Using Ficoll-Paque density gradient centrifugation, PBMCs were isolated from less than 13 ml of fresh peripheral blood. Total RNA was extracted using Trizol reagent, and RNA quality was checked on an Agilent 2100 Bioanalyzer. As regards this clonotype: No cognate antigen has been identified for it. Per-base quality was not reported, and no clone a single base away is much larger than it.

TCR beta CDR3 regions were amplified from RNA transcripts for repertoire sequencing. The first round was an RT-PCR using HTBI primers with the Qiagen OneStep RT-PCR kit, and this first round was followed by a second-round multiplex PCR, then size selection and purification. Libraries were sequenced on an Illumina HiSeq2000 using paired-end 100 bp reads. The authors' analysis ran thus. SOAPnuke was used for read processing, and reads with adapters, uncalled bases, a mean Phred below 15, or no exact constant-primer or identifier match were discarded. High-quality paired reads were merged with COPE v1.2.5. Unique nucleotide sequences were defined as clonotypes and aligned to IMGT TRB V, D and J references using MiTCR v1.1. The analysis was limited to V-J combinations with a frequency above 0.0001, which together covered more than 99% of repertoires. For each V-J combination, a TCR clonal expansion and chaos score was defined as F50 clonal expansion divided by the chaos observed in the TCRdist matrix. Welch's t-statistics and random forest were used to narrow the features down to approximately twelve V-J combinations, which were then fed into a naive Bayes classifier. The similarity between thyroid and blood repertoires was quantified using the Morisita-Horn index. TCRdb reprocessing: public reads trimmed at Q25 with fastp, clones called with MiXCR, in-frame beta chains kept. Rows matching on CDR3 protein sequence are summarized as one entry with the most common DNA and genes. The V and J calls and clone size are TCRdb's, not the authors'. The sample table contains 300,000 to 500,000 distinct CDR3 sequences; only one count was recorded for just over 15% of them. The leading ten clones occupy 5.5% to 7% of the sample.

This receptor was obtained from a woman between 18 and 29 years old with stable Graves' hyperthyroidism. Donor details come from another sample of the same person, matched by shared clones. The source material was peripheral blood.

The CDR3 protein: CSATDGALNTEAFF. DNA sequence: TGCAGTGCGACGGACGGGGCCTTGAACACTGAAGCTTTCTTT. The V and J segments used are TRBV20-1 and TRBJ1-1; D gene: possibly TRBD1, on 5 matching bases. The CDR3 contains 14 residues, cysteine and phenylalanine counted. Only CDR3 DNA is held: 42 bases, read in frame from base 1. CDR1 and CDR2, per the germline V gene (reference sequence), are DFQATT and SNEGSKA. Trimming removed 6 bases from V and 0 bases from J, leaving 14 bases between the germline ends.